Sequencing of this T cell receptor beta chain was carried out in a study of cytotoxic CD8 clonotypes in ibrutinib-treated CLL. V dropped 7 bases and J dropped 0 bases, with 15 bases sitting between them. This CDR3 comprises 15 residues. CDR1 LNHDA and CDR2 SQIVND come from the germline V gene (reference sequence). Generated by immunoSEQ multiplex PCR, the TCRdb table keeps only in-frame clones and is missing some. There are roughly 150,000 clones in the sample; approximately 91% occur only once, and around 3% lies in the top ten. The chain has TRBV19 and TRBJ1-1, with D possibly TRBD1 on 6 matching bases. The sequence was collected from a human donor with chronic lymphocytic leukemia. The material sequenced was PBMCs, taken at disease progression, from a patient treated with ibrutinib. The CDR3 DNA reads as TGTGCCAGTACCGTGGCGGGGGGCATGAACACTGAAGCTTTCTTT. It specifies CASTVAGGMNTEAFF.